This entry lists 21 T cell receptor beta chains sequenced from one sample in a study of T cells in women clearing cervical HPV infection. Only in-frame clones appear in the TCRdb table, and some are missing; sequencing was by immunoSEQ multiplex PCR. In all, the sample yields tens of thousands of clones. Sequenced: blood buffy coat. The receptor set was obtained from a woman between 18 and 75 years old with a cervical HPV16 infection that either progressed to CIN3+ or cleared (not recorded which).

About this clone itself: Read data end 3 residues before the CDR3 end; the end is taken from the germline J gene. The chain joins TRBV6-2 or TRBV6-3 to TRBJ1-1; D is unclear. This CDR3 has 14 amino acids. Germline V gives CDR1 MNHEY, CDR2 SVGEGT. V lost 0 bases to trimming and J lost 1 base, with 6 bases between them. CDR3 region: CASSYSIRNTEAFF. CDR3 DNA, as far as it was read: TGTGCCAGCAGTTACTCTATTAGGAACACTGAA.

Remarks on this clone: The missing CDR3 end, 3 residues past where the read stops, is filled in from the germline J gene. J is TRBJ2-1 and V is TRBV4-2, with TRBD2 matching over 10 bases. The CDR3 is 18 amino acids. Looked up from germline, CDR1 is LGHNA and CDR2 is YNFKEQ. V was pared by 3 bases and J by 6 bases, with 14 bases of the junction left unmatched. The part of the CDR3 DNA that was read is TGTGCCAGCAGCCAGGCTATAACTTGGACTAGCGGCATCAATGAG. Amino acid sequence: CASSQAITWTSGINE. The full CDR3 sequence reads CASSQAITWTSGINEQFF.

Concerning this clone itself: Coverage ceases 3 residues before the CDR3 finishes, and the germline J gene fills in the end. The chain couples TRBV30 to TRBJ2-2; D is possibly TRBD1 (6 bases). Germline V lookup: CDR1 GTSNPN, CDR2 SVGIG (reference sequence). CDR3 size: 13 residues. The CDR3 region is CAWSPGVASPLFF. Partial CDR3 DNA: TGTGCCTGGAGTCCAGGGGTTGCTTCACCG.

A word on this clone: The CDR3 end is not reached by the read, which stops 3 residues before it; the germline J gene fills it in. Other DNA sequences in this sample translate to the same CDR3. This rearrangement joins TRBV7-8 to TRBJ1-2; weak D call: TRBD1 (5 bases). Looked up from germline, CDR1 is SGHVS and CDR2 is FQNEAQ. V shed 3 bases and J shed 3 bases, with 8 bases lying between them. This CDR3 has 13 amino acids. The part of the CDR3 DNA that was read is TGTGCCAGCAGCTTCGGGACTTACTATGGC. Translated, it gives CASSFGTYYG. The entire CDR3 protein is CASSFGTYYGYTF.

Regarding this clone: The CDR3 end falls 3 residues outside the read, so it is completed with the germline J gene. The V gene is TRBV18, the J gene TRBJ1-1; possible D gene TRBD1, 6 bases. CDR3 length equals 13 residues. Germline loops: CDR1 KGHSH, CDR2 LQKENI. The CDR3 loop is CASSPNQGYEAFF. The sequenced CDR3 bases are TGTGCCAGCTCACCGAATCAGGGGTACGAG.

A remark on this clone: The read finishes 3 residues shy of the CDR3 end, and the germline J gene is used to complete it. The chain is built from TRBV19 and TRBJ1-4, with D possibly matching TRBD1 (5 bases). V was pared by 7 bases and J by 5 bases, with 14 bases between. Germline CDR1 reads LNHDA; CDR2 reads SQIVND (reference sequence). This CDR3 is built from 14 residues. CDR3: CASKSGQSNEKLFF. CDR3 DNA, as far as it was read: TGTGCCAGTAAATCAGGGCAGTCGAATGAAAAA.

To note about this clone: Coverage ceases 3 residues before the CDR3 finishes, and the germline J gene fills in the end. The chain joins TRBV5-4 to TRBJ2-5; unclear D gene. The CDR3 totals 13 residues. Trimming stripped 4 bases from V and 3 bases from J, with 10 bases between. The germline V gene has CDR1 SGHNT and CDR2 YYREEE (reference sequence). The sequenced CDR3 bases are TGTGCCAGCAGCGTGAATACAGAAGAGACC. It is translated as CASSVNTEET. The complete CDR3 protein is CASSVNTEETQYF. Full variable domain (missing parts from reference TRBV5-4 and TRBJ2-5): ETGVTQSPTHLIKTRGQQVTLRCSSQSGHNTVSWYQQALGQGPQFIFQYYREEENGRGNFPPRFSGLQFPNYSSELNVNALELDDSALYLCASSVNTEETQYFGPGTRLLVL.

Points on this clone: Coverage ceases 3 residues before the CDR3 finishes, and the germline J gene fills in the end. The chain joins TRBV30 to TRBJ1-2, with TRBD1 matching 9 bases. The junction had 11 bases not matched to a gene; V was cut back by 3 bases and J by 0 bases. The CDR3 extends over 17 amino acids. Looked up from germline, CDR1 is GTSNPN and CDR2 is SVGIG (reference sequence). The part of the CDR3 DNA that was read is TGTGCCTGGAGCTCTAGGTTGGGACAGGGAACTAACTATGGC. As protein: CAWSSRLGQGTNYG. The whole CDR3 sequence is CAWSSRLGQGTNYGYTF.

Comments on this clone: From the germline J gene comes the end of the CDR3, since the read stops 3 residues before it. This rearrangement joins TRBV10-3 to TRBJ2-7; weak D call: TRBD1 (7 bases). V lost 10 bases and J 2 bases, leaving 15 bases between the germline ends. This CDR3 is built from 13 residues. The germline gives CDR1 ENHRY, CDR2 SYGVKD. The chain's CDR3 is CATGGQNPYEQYF. The covered CDR3 bases are TGTGCCACAGGGGGGCAGAACCCCTACGAG.

Note on this clone: Read sequence stops 3 residues before the CDR3 end, and the germline J gene provides the missing end. The chain couples TRBV11-3 to TRBJ1-1; D gene unclear. The CDR3 sequence is 15 residues long. Between the trimmed V and J ends, which lost 4 bases and 5 bases, there was a span of 17 bases. The V gene's germline CDR1 is SGHNT and CDR2 YENEEA. CDR3 bases read: TGTGCCAGCAGCTCGGGGAATGGTGTTTCGACTGAA. This encodes CASSSGNGVSTE. The full-length CDR3 reads as CASSSGNGVSTEAFF.

Comment on this clone: The read halts 3 residues ahead of the CDR3 end, with the missing end drawn from the germline J gene. This chain joins TRBV5-1 and TRBJ2-3, with a possible D match to TRBD1 (6 bases). This CDR3 region has 14 residues. With 6 bases removed from V and 0 bases from J, the gap between germline ends came to 11 bases. Per germline, CDR1 SGHRS and CDR2 YFSETQ. Incomplete CDR3 DNA: TGCGCCAGCAACAGACAGGTCAGCACAGATACG. Its translation: CASNRQVSTDT. The CDR3 reads in full as CASNRQVSTDTQYF.

Concerning this clone itself: The CDR3 is cut off 3 residues early in the read; its end comes from the germline J gene. The chain recombines TRBV7-3 with TRBJ2-5; the D gene is possibly TRBD2 (6 bases). This CDR3 has 15 residues. The germline CDR1 and CDR2 sequences are SGHTA and FQGTGA. With 4 bases removed from V and 4 bases from J, the gap between germline ends came to 16 bases. The CDR3 protein is CASSSDGGAGETQYF. The sequenced part of the CDR3 DNA is TGTGCCAGCAGCTCCGACGGGGGAGCAGGAGAGACC.

Of note for this clone: From the germline J gene comes the end of the CDR3, since the read stops 3 residues before it. J is TRBJ2-1 and V is TRBV20-1; 8 nucleotides agree with TRBD2. The V and J ends lost 5 bases and 7 bases, in that order; junction bases with no gene match: 13. The CDR3 loop spans 15 amino acids. Germline assignment: CDR1 DFQATT and CDR2 SNEGSKA (reference sequence). CDR3 DNA, as far as it was read: TGCAGTGCTTCGCACGGGACTAGGTTATTTAATGAG. Encoded protein: CSASHGTRLFNE. The full CDR3 reads CSASHGTRLFNEQFF.

Comments on this clone: The CDR3 extends 3 residues past the end of the read, so its final part is completed from the germline J gene. The rearrangement uses TRBV25-1 and TRBJ1-1, with TRBD1 identical over 7 bases. V lost 5 bases to trimming and J lost 4 bases; unmatched junction nucleotides: 10. Germline V gene sequence: CDR1 MGHDK, CDR2 SYGVNS. This CDR3 region has 15 residues. The CDR3 bases that were read are TGTGCCAGCAGTCTACTCCGACAGGGAGCCACTGAA. This encodes CASSLLRQGATE. The full CDR3 protein is CASSLLRQGATEAFF.

As for this clone: The CDR3 is cut off 3 residues early in the read; its end comes from the germline J gene. This rearrangement joins TRBV28 to TRBJ2-1; 7 bases match TRBD1. J lost 6 bases, V lost 4 bases, and 9 bases had no gene match. CDR1 MDHEN and CDR2 SYDVKM come from the germline V gene. CDR3 length: 15 residues. CDR3 bases read: TGTGCCAGCAGTTCGGGACAGAGAGATTCCAATGAG. Its protein is CASSSGQRDSNE. The whole CDR3 sequence is CASSSGQRDSNEQFF.

The DNA read from the CDR3 is TGTGCCAGTAGTAAGGGACTAGCGGGGACCCAAGAGACC. Translation gives CASSKGLAGTQET. The CDR3 reads in full as CASSKGLAGTQETQYF. J is TRBJ2-5 and V is TRBV19; 13 positions agree with TRBD2. The sequence runs out 3 residues before the end of the CDR3; the remainder is reconstructed from the germline J gene. The CDR3 is 16 residues long. The trim removed 4 bases at V and 1 base at J, leaving 3 bases unmatched. Germline values: CDR1 LNHDA, CDR2 SQIVND (reference sequence). Variable domain in full (rest from reference TRBV19 and TRBJ2-5): DGGITQSPKYLFRKEGQNVTLSCEQNLNHDAMYWYRQDPGQGLRLIYYSQIVNDFQKGDIAEGYSVSREKKESFPLTVTSAQKNPTAFYLCASSKGLAGTQETQYFGPGTRLLVL.

For this clone: The read falls 3 residues short of the CDR3 end, and the missing part is taken from the germline J gene. The V and J genes are TRBV7-2 and TRBJ1-2; possible D gene TRBD1, 5 bases. V was pared by 1 base and J by 4 bases, with 10 bases between. Germline V gene lookup returns CDR1 SGHTA and CDR2 FQGNSA. The CDR3 runs 14 residues. CDR3 residues: CASSLETATYGYTF. CDR3 DNA (partial): TGTGCCAGCAGCTTAGAGACAGCAACCTATGGC. Based on the CDR3 plus reference TRBV7-2 and TRBJ1-2, the full variable domain is GAGVSQSPSNKVTEKGKDVELRCDPISGHTALYWYRQSLGQGLEFLIYFQGNSAPDKSGLPSDRFSAERTGGSVSTLTIQRTQQEDSAVYLCASSLETATYGYTFGSGTRLTVV.

For this clone: The read ends 3 residues early relative to the CDR3; the germline J gene fills the gap. This sequence joins TRBV7-9 and TRBJ2-2; 7 positions match TRBD1. The junction had 4 bases not matched to a gene; V was cut back by 6 bases and J by 0 bases. The CDR3 loop spans 15 amino acids. The germline V gene encodes CDR1 SEHNR and CDR2 FQNEAQ (reference sequence). CDR3 amino acids: CASRPGTANTGELFF. The covered CDR3 bases are TGTGCCAGCAGACCAGGGACAGCGAACACCGGGGAG.

A remark on this clone: The read stops 3 residues short of the end of the CDR3; the missing end is completed from the germline J gene. The rearrangement uses TRBV7-9 and TRBJ1-2; D unresolved. Germline values: CDR1 SEHNR, CDR2 FQNEAQ (reference sequence). This CDR3 is 12 amino acids long. The CDR3 loop reads CASSLVPYDYTF. The part of the CDR3 DNA that was read is TGTGCCAGCAGCTTAGTGCCCTACGAC.

For this clone: The read terminates 3 residues before the CDR3 end, so the remaining end is supplied by the germline J gene. The chain couples TRBV19 to TRBJ1-1; D is uncertain. V dropped 7 bases and J dropped 3 bases, with 15 bases sitting between them. CDR3 length: 14 amino acids. Germline V CDR1 and CDR2: LNHDA, SQIVND (reference sequence). CDR3 bases read: TGTGCCAGTACAGAACTAAGATCCCACACTGAA. Translation gives CASTELRSHTE. The full CDR3 protein is CASTELRSHTEAFF. Supplemented by reference TRBV19 and TRBJ1-1, the full variable domain reads DGGITQSPKYLFRKEGQNVTLSCEQNLNHDAMYWYRQDPGQGLRLIYYSQIVNDFQKGDIAEGYSVSREKKESFPLTVTSAQKNPTAFYLCASTELRSHTEAFFGQGTRLTVV.

Partial CDR3 DNA: TGTGCCTGGAGTGTATCGCTCTTTGTGAGGGCGGAGCGGTCACCG. It is translated as CAWSVSLFVRAERSP. The full CDR3 is CAWSVSLFVRAERSPLFF. The rearrangement uses TRBV30 and TRBJ2-2; TRBD2 is a possible D gene (5 bases). Read data end 3 residues before the CDR3 end; the end is taken from the germline J gene. CDR3 length equals 18 residues. CDR1 is GTSNPN and CDR2 is SVGIG in the germline V gene (reference sequence).